These 29 T cell receptor beta chains were all obtained from the same sample, sequenced in a study of patients with pleural tuberculosis. TCRdb itself ran the reads through MiXCR, one entry per CDR3 protein. The sample includes 45,000 to 55,000 distinct CDR3 sequences, 7.3% of them seen just once. The receptor source for this set is a human donor with pleural tuberculosis.

This clonotype was counted many times. The V and J genes are TRBV11-1 and TRBJ2-5; D tentatively fits TRBD1 or TRBD2 (5 bases each). Germline CDR1 is SGHAT and CDR2 is FQDESV (reference sequence). Trimming shortened V by 5 bases and J by 1 base, and 11 bases separated the two germline ends. The CDR3 is 14 amino acids. CDR3 sequence reads: CASSPPRGQETQYF. CDR3 nucleotide sequence: TGTGCCAGCAGCCCCCCGAGGGGCCAAGAGACCCAGTACTTC.

V and J are TRBV29-1 and TRBJ2-6, with 12 bases lining up with TRBD1. Germline V gene lookup returns CDR1 SQVTM and CDR2 ANQGSEA. With 6 bases clipped from V and 2 bases from J, the junction kept 5 bases outside the gene matches. This CDR3 contains 16 residues. The CDR3, as DNA: TGCAGCGTGCGGGGACAGGGGGCTACTGGGGCCAACGTCCTGACTTTC. Translation: CSVRGQGATGANVLTF.

This clonotype appeared many times. The chain uses TRBV11-1 and TRBJ2-3, with D perhaps TRBD1 (6 bases). Germline V gives CDR1 SGHAT, CDR2 FQDESV (reference sequence). Trimming pared 0 bases from V and 0 bases from J, leaving 13 bases between. The CDR3 runs 17 residues. The CDR3 is CASSLAAGATSTDTQYF. CDR3 sequence (DNA): TGTGCCAGCAGCTTAGCGGCAGGGGCTACTAGCACAGATACGCAGTATTTT.

At least ten counts were recorded for this clonotype. The chain links TRBV11-1 to TRBJ2-1; 8 bases agree with TRBD2. The V segment lost 3 bases and the J segment 2 bases; nucleotides outside the gene matches: 9. The CDR3 length is 17 residues. Germline lookup yields CDR1 SGHAT and CDR2 FQDESV (reference sequence). In nucleotides, the CDR3 is TGTGCCAGCAGCTTCCTAAAGCGGGAGCTACCCTACAATGAGCAGTTCTTC. Its translation: CASSFLKRELPYNEQFF.

This clonotype came up many times. The rearrangement links TRBV28 to TRBJ2-1; 9 nucleotides align to TRBD2. The CDR3 spans 14 residues. J gave up 9 bases and V 4 bases, and 7 bases lay outside the gene matches. Per the germline V gene, CDR1 is MDHEN and CDR2 is SYDVKM. The CDR3 sequence: CASSSGTSLVEQFF. CDR3 bases: TGTGCCAGCAGTTCCGGGACTAGCTTGGTTGAGCAGTTCTTC.

This clonotype came up many times. The rearrangement uses TRBV3-1 and TRBJ1-2; possible D gene TRBD1, 5 bases. The germline V gene has CDR1 LGHDT and CDR2 YNNKEL (reference sequence). This CDR3 spans 12 amino acids. V lost 2 bases to trimming and J lost 6 bases, with 7 bases between them. The CDR3 nucleotides are TGTGCCAGCAGCCAAACAGGACATGGCTACACCTTC. It translates to CASSQTGHGYTF.

The table lists this clonotype with a few counts. The chain joins TRBV29-1 to TRBJ2-5; TRBD2 aligns across 10 bases. CDR3 length: 13 amino acids. The germline V gene has CDR1 SQVTM and CDR2 ANQGSEA. V was clipped by 7 bases and J by 3 bases; unmatched bases: 5. The CDR3 DNA is TGCAGCGCCCGGACTAGCGGAAAAGAGACCCAGTACTTC. It codes for CSARTSGKETQYF.

The rearrangement links TRBV5-1 to TRBJ1-3; TRBD1 agrees at 8 bases. The germline V gene has CDR1 SGHRS and CDR2 YFSETQ. V dropped 0 bases and J dropped 5; count of bases not matched to a gene: 4. The CDR3 has 15 amino acids. The CDR3 reads CASSLVAGGRNTIYF. CDR3 nucleotides: TGCGCCAGCAGCTTGGTGGCAGGGGGCCGAAACACCATATATTTT.

There are a few counts of this clonotype. This chain joins TRBV29-1 and TRBJ1-2; the D gene is possibly TRBD1 (5 bases). The CDR3 runs 12 residues. V lost 7 bases, J lost 4 bases, and 13 bases lay in between. The germline V gene encodes CDR1 SQVTM and CDR2 ANQGSEA. For the CDR3, the DNA is TGCAGCGGGGGCGGGTACCCCTATGGCTACACCTTC. This encodes CSGGGYPYGYTF. The variable domain in full, with the rest retrieved from reference TRBV29-1 and TRBJ1-2, is SAVISQKPSRDICQRGTSLTIQCQVDSQVTMMFWYRQQPGQSLTLIATANQGSEATYESGFVIDKFPISRPNLTFSTLTVSNMSPEDSSIYLCSGGGYPYGYTFGSGTRLTVV.

This clonotype appeared a few times. This chain uses TRBV19 with TRBJ1-5; D is perhaps TRBD1 (5 bases). The CDR3 runs to 16 residues. The germline gives CDR1 LNHDA, CDR2 SQIVND (reference sequence). V was cut by 6 bases and J by 0 bases, with 15 bases left in between. CDR3 bases: TGTGCCAGTAGCGCGAGACAGTCTTATAGCAATCAGCCCCAGCATTTT. Translated, it gives CASSARQSYSNQPQHF.

This clonotype has ten or more counts. V is TRBV6-2 or TRBV6-3 and J is TRBJ2-5, with a weak D call TRBD2 (6 bases). The CDR3 consists of 15 residues. Trimming pared 1 base from V and 1 base from J, leaving 10 bases between. Germline lookup yields CDR1 MNHEY and CDR2 SVGEGT. The DNA of the CDR3 is TGTGCCAGCAGTTACTTCGGGGGACCCCAAGAGACCCAGTACTTC. Encoded protein: CASSYFGGPQETQYF.

This clonotype was observed a handful of times. The rearrangement uses TRBV2 and TRBJ1-2, with 11 bases aligning to TRBD1. J was trimmed by 6 bases and V by 6 bases; bases with no gene match: 3. From germline, CDR1 is SNHLY and CDR2 FYNNEI. This CDR3 contains 13 residues. CDR3: CASSWTGGDGYTF. In DNA, the CDR3 is TGTGCCAGCAGCTGGACAGGGGGCGATGGCTACACCTTC.

This rearrangement joins TRBV28 to TRBJ1-6; D gene uncertain. The CDR3 is 16 residues long. The germline CDR1 and CDR2 sequences are MDHEN and SYDVKM. V lost 2 bases, J lost 13 bases, and 21 bases lay in between. In nucleotides, the CDR3 is TGTGCCAGCAGTTTACGAGGGCTCCGTAGCAATCAGCCCCTCCACTTT. It translates to CASSLRGLRSNQPLHF.

In its sample, this clonotype was seen many times. The chain joins TRBV6-1 to TRBJ1-2; D unresolved. There are 13 residues in the CDR3. V was cut by 5 bases and J by 5 bases, with 12 bases left in between. CDR1 is MNHNS, CDR2 SASEGT, per germline. CDR3 residues: CASSPPGPYGYTF. For the CDR3, the DNA is TGTGCCAGCAGTCCACCCGGGCCATATGGCTACACCTTC.

There are many counts of this clonotype. The rearrangement joins TRBV3-1 to TRBJ2-1; TRBD1 matches at 7 bases. The CDR3 length is 15 residues. The trim removed 1 base at V and 6 bases at J, leaving 6 bases unmatched. CDR1 and CDR2 (germline): LGHDT, YNNKEL (reference sequence). The CDR3 sequence is CASSQVNRGFNEQFF. The CDR3 region has the DNA TGTGCCAGCAGCCAAGTGAACAGGGGTTTCAATGAGCAGTTCTTC.

This clonotype has a single count. This chain uses TRBV24-1 with TRBJ2-1; tentative D call: TRBD2 (5 bases). CDR3 length: 14 residues. V lost 3 bases, J lost 5 bases, and 10 bases lay in between. Germline values: CDR1 KGHDR, CDR2 SFDVKD. The CDR3 loop is CATSDAGVNNEQFF. CDR3 sequence (DNA): TGTGCCACCAGTGATGCGGGCGTCAACAATGAGCAGTTCTTC.

This clonotype was observed at least ten times. The gene calls are TRBV27 and TRBJ2-7, with D perhaps matching TRBD1 or TRBD2 (6 bases each). CDR1 and CDR2 (germline): MNHEY, SMNVEV (reference sequence). The CDR3 extends over 13 amino acids. V dropped 2 bases and J dropped 4 bases, with 9 bases sitting between them. The CDR3 DNA reads TGTGCCAGCAGTTTAAGAGGGGGGTACGAGCAGTACGTC. This codes for CASSLRGGYEQYV.

This clonotype was counted between two and nine times. V gene TRBV29-1 combines with J gene TRBJ2-1, with a possible D match to TRBD2 (5 bases). Germline V gives CDR1 SQVTM, CDR2 ANQGSEA. CDR3 length equals 13 residues. V was trimmed by 2 bases and J by 9 bases, leaving 14 bases between them. The chain's CDR3 is CSVERGFYGEQFF. The CDR3 DNA reads as TGCAGCGTTGAACGAGGGTTCTATGGTGAGCAGTTCTTC.

This clonotype was recorded at least ten times. The V and J genes are TRBV20-1 and TRBJ2-1, with a possible D match to TRBD2 (5 bases). This CDR3 region has 13 residues. Trimming stripped 4 bases from V and 11 bases from J, with 18 bases between. Germline V gene lookup returns CDR1 DFQATT and CDR2 SNEGSKA (reference sequence). CDR3 sequence (DNA): TGCAGTGCTAAGGGAGCCCCCCTAATTCAGCAGTTCTTC. This gives the protein CSAKGAPLIQQFF.

CDR3 bases: TGTGCCAGTAAGGATATAGGGGGCGGCACAGATACGCAGTATTTT. Residues: CASKDIGGGTDTQYF. V usage is TRBV11-2 and J usage is TRBJ2-3; 7 bases fit TRBD1. The CDR3 sequence is 15 residues long. The trim removed 9 bases at V and 1 base at J, leaving 10 bases unmatched. Per germline, CDR1 SGHAT and CDR2 FQNNGV.

In this sample, this clonotype turned up many times. The chain employs TRBV15 and TRBJ1-1; tentative D call: TRBD1 (5 bases). Germline loops: CDR1 LNHNV, CDR2 YYDKDF (reference sequence). This CDR3 has 14 residues. Trimming pared 1 base from V and 4 bases from J, leaving 10 bases between. The CDR3 loop reads CATSRGGGVTEAFF. The CDR3 bases are TGTGCCACCAGCAGAGGTGGGGGGGTCACTGAAGCTTTCTTT.

This clonotype was counted many times. The rearrangement joins TRBV20-1 to TRBJ2-5, with 8 bases fitting TRBD2. Unmatched junction bases numbered 5, after V lost 7 bases and J lost 1 base. Per the germline V gene, CDR1 is DFQATT and CDR2 is SNEGSKA (reference sequence). This CDR3 has 13 residues. This CDR3 is CSGRREAQETQYF. The CDR3 region has the DNA TGCAGTGGACGGCGGGAGGCCCAAGAGACCCAGTACTTC.

The table lists this clonotype with many counts. V and J are TRBV28 and TRBJ2-2; D possibly corresponds to TRBD1 (5 bases). CDR3 length: 16 residues. Germline CDR1 and CDR2: MDHEN and SYDVKM. V was pared by 2 bases and J by 0 bases, with 10 bases between. The CDR3 spells CASSLGPGSNTGELFF. DNA of the CDR3: TGTGCCAGCAGTTTAGGTCCAGGGTCGAACACCGGGGAGCTGTTTTTT. The full variable domain, rest sourced from reference TRBV28 and TRBJ2-2, is DVKVTQSSRYLVKRTGEKVFLECVQDMDHENMFWYRQDPGLGLRLIYFSYDVKMKEKGDIPEGYSVSREKKERFSLILESASTNQTSMYLCASSLGPGSNTGELFFGEGSRLTVL.

This clonotype was seen a handful of times. One end of the junction varies from germline; a read error may be responsible. The V and J genes are TRBV10-3 and TRBJ1-2; 7 positions match TRBD1. The germline gives CDR1 ENHRY, CDR2 SYGVKD. The CDR3 contains 14 residues. CDR3 protein: CAVSGSTGNYGYTF. The DNA for the CDR3 is TGTGCCGTCAGTGGCTCGACAGGGAACTATGGCTACACCTTC.

Only a few counts were recorded for this clonotype. The chain recombines TRBV2 with TRBJ2-1; 8 nucleotides match TRBD2. CDR1 is SNHLY and CDR2 is FYNNEI in the germline V gene. V lost 8 bases to trimming and J lost 6 bases; unmatched junction nucleotides: 9. CDR3 length: 14 residues. CDR3 coding DNA: TGTGCCAGCGGGCGGGAGGTGGGGACCAATGAGCAGTTCTTC. It translates to CASGREVGTNEQFF.

This clonotype was detected ten times or more. V usage is TRBV20-1 and J usage is TRBJ2-3; 9 bases align to TRBD1. Germline V gene data show CDR1 as DFQATT and CDR2 as SNEGSKA (reference sequence). V shed 5 bases and J 6 bases; nucleotides not matched to a gene: 12. The CDR3 runs 15 residues. The CDR3 spells CSAFGPGQGWDTQYF. The CDR3 region has the DNA TGCAGTGCTTTCGGGCCCGGACAGGGGTGGGATACGCAGTATTTT.

This clonotype was counted only a few times. The chain couples TRBV29-1 to TRBJ1-2; D may be TRBD1 (6 bases). The CDR3 consists of 12 residues. V lost 3 bases, J lost 8 bases, and 13 bases lay in between. Germline CDR1 reads SQVTM; CDR2 reads ANQGSEA. The CDR3 sequence is CSVDRAGEGYTF. The CDR3 nucleotides read TGCAGCGTTGATAGGGCAGGGGAAGGCTACACCTTC. Variable domain in full (rest from reference TRBV29-1 and TRBJ1-2): SAVISQKPSRDICQRGTSLTIQCQVDSQVTMMFWYRQQPGQSLTLIATANQGSEATYESGFVIDKFPISRPNLTFSTLTVSNMSPEDSSIYLCSVDRAGEGYTFGSGTRLTVV.

This clonotype was recorded many times. V is TRBV11-2 and J is TRBJ2-3, with 7 bases identical to TRBD2. Germline V CDR1 and CDR2: SGHAT, FQNNGV. This CDR3 has 15 amino acids. After removal of 0 bases from V and 0 bases from J, the junction contained 0 bases not matched to a gene. The CDR3 DNA reads TGTGCCAGCAGCTTAGAGCGGGGGAGCACAGATACGCAGTATTTT. Amino acid sequence: CASSLERGSTDTQYF.

This clonotype was detected ten times or more. This rearrangement joins TRBV14 to TRBJ2-3; unclear D gene. Trimming shortened V by 1 base and J by 1 base, and 6 bases separated the two germline ends. CDR1 is SGHDN, CDR2 FVKESK, per germline. The CDR3 runs 14 residues. CDR3 nucleotide sequence: TGTGCCAGCAGCCAAGCGACCCGCACAGATACGCAGTATTTT. Translating it yields CASSQATRTDTQYF.